This T cell receptor beta chain was identified during a study of cytomegalovirus exposure and HLA in healthy donors. Concerning this clone: No antigen is known for it.

Study-level findings and limits: There were a few CMV-associated chains whose specificity for CMV antigens was confirmed in vitro. Investigators reported about 160 TCR beta chains as tied to cytomegalovirus. CMV serostatus was the only recorded immune exposure for donors. A previous analysis found most TCR beta V segments productive roughly 87% or roughly 30% of the time.

Trimming removed 8 bases from V and 4 bases from J, with 12 bases in between. The CDR3 is made up of 12 amino acids. Germline V gene sequence: CDR1 MNHNS, CDR2 SASEGT. In the PCR, 60 Vbeta and 13 Jbeta primers were used. Profiled with immunoSEQ multiplex PCR; TCRdb holds only in-frame clones, not every one. The table has 80,000 to 95,000 clones, 75% to 85% seen once. Specimen: PBMCs. The V gene is TRBV6-1, the J gene TRBJ2-7; D is possibly TRBD1 (6 bases). The sequence came from a woman between 35 and 50 years old in good health and CMV-seropositive. CDR3 in DNA: TGTGCCAGCTTCCTCCAGGGGTACGAGCAGTACTTC. It is translated as CASFLQGYEQYF.